This passage covers 8 T cell receptor beta chains from one sample sequenced in a study of human T cells and chemical hapten exposure. Documented time point: patch test 1, 2 weeks after DPC sensitization. Treatment defined: therapeutic diphenylcyclopropenone sensitization with weekly scalp DPC. TCRdb fed the RACE reads into MiXCR, producing one record per CDR3 protein. The data show approximately 71,000 distinct CDR3 sequences, roughly 9.2% seen once. Sequenced material: whole blood, taken in connection with sensitization to the hapten diphenylcyclopropenone (DPC). Receptor source: a middle-aged woman with alopecia areata. Some clones in this sample may be carry-over from other donors' samples.

This clonotype was detected ten times or more. As DNA, the CDR3 is TGTGCCAGCAGTCCCAGGGGGGGGTACTACAATGAGCAGTTCTTC. This gives the protein CASSPRGGYYNEQFF. The rearrangement links TRBV3-1 to TRBJ2-1, with D tentatively TRBD1 or TRBD2 (7 bases each). Germline V CDR1 and CDR2: LGHDT, YNNKEL (reference sequence). The CDR3 is 15 residues long. V shed 6 bases and J shed 3 bases, with 15 bases lying between them.

The V gene is TRBV10-3, the J gene TRBJ2-2, with unresolved D. Trimming took off 3 bases at V and 4 bases at J, with 9 bases between the two ends. CDR1 and CDR2 (germline): ENHRY, SYGVKD. This CDR3 is 14 amino acids long. CDR3 amino acids: CAISETPSTGELFF. The CDR3 nucleotides read TGTGCCATCAGTGAAACCCCGAGCACCGGGGAGCTGTTTTTT.

This clonotype was counted ten times or more. The rearrangement uses TRBV2 and TRBJ1-5, with a possible D match to TRBD1 (6 bases). The V and J ends lost 8 bases and 6 bases respectively, with 20 bases between them. The CDR3 covers 15 residues. The germline V gene encodes CDR1 SNHLY and CDR2 FYNNEI. In DNA, the CDR3 is TGTGCCAGCTCCCTAGGGACACAGGGAAGTCAGCCCCAGCATTTT. Translation: CASSLGTQGSQPQHF.

The CDR3 bases are TGTGCCAGCAGCTTAGATCCTAGGAACACTGAAGCTTTCTTT. This codes for CASSLDPRNTEAFF. The V gene is TRBV11-2, the J gene TRBJ1-1, with unresolved D. The CDR3 contains 14 residues. Germline V lookup: CDR1 SGHAT, CDR2 FQNNGV. The V gene lost 0 bases and the J gene lost 1 base, with 6 bases spanning the gap.

Ten or more counts support this clonotype. Here the CDR3 reads CSVATPKQGSSYNEQFF. The CDR3 nucleotides are TGCAGCGTTGCGACACCAAAACAGGGAAGCTCCTACAATGAGCAGTTCTTC. The V gene is TRBV29-1, the J gene TRBJ2-1, with D maybe TRBD1 (6 bases). V was pared by 4 bases and J by 0 bases, with 19 bases between. CDR3 length equals 17 residues. The V gene's germline CDR1 is SQVTM and CDR2 ANQGSEA.

The chain combines TRBV7-2 with TRBJ2-3; 7 nucleotides match TRBD1. This CDR3 contains 15 residues. Germline loops: CDR1 SGHTA, CDR2 FQGNSA. The junction had 5 bases not matched to a gene; V was cut back by 1 base and J by 4 bases. CDR3 region: CASSLEGAGPDTQYF. In DNA form, the CDR3 reads TGTGCCAGCAGCTTAGAGGGGGCGGGCCCAGATACGCAGTATTTT.

The CDR3 region is CASSQDVGRGRGGANVLTF. CDR3 nucleotide sequence: TGCGCCAGCAGCCAGGACGTCGGCAGGGGGCGAGGTGGGGCCAACGTCCTGACTTTC. The chain couples TRBV4-3 to TRBJ2-6, with 8 positions matching TRBD1. The ends lost 3 bases at V and 3 bases at J; junction bases unmatched: 13. Germline CDR1 reads LGHNA; CDR2 reads YSLEER. This CDR3 has 19 amino acids.

This clonotype was seen repeatedly, ten times or more. This chain uses TRBV28 with TRBJ1-5; D is possibly TRBD1 (6 bases). Germline-derived CDR1 and CDR2 are MDHEN and SYDVKM. V was trimmed by 5 bases and J by 4 bases, leaving 15 bases between them. CDR3 length equals 15 residues. The CDR3 reads CASSVLDRSNQPQHF. For the CDR3, the DNA is TGTGCCAGCAGTGTCCTTGACAGGTCAAATCAGCCCCAGCATTTT.